A selection of T cell receptor beta chains follows, all from one sample in a study of identical twins. TCRdb re-derived calls from the 5' RACE reads in MiXCR, one entry per CDR3 protein. The sample yields some 250,000 distinct CDR3 sequences, about an eighth seen once. The same data also contributed to another study, on yellow fever vaccine responses in identical twins.

Sequenced: memory (CD45RO+) T cells sorted from blood. The receptors shown here come from a young woman in good health. Each CDR3 is given with its conserved first and last residue. Fields, in order: V gene, CDR3 length, J gene, CDR3 protein.

V: TRBV2
length: 14
J: TRBJ2-1
CDR3: CASSEGDRGHEQFF

V: TRBV3-1
length: 15
J: TRBJ2-1
CDR3: CASSQGTSGRGEQFF

V: TRBV12-3/TRBV12-4
length: 17
J: TRBJ2-5
CDR3: CASSPQAGLPYQETQYF

V: TRBV20-1
length: 16
J: TRBJ2-6
CDR3: CSASKGPPSGANVLTF

V: TRBV3-1
length: 17
J: TRBJ2-3
CDR3: CASRNDVIGGGTDTQYF

V: TRBV11-2
length: 14
J: TRBJ2-1
CDR3: CASELTAGYNEQFF

V: TRBV10-3
length: 12
J: TRBJ1-6
CDR3: CAISQGNSPLHF

V: TRBV3-1
length: 11
J: TRBJ2-1
CDR3: CASSQANEQFF

V: TRBV19
length: 14
J: TRBJ2-7
CDR3: CASSIMPSSSEQYF

V: TRBV5-1
length: 17
J: TRBJ2-3
CDR3: CASSLSFTVGSTDTQYF

V: TRBV5-6
length: 15
J: TRBJ1-1
CDR3: CASFLRAGINTEAFF

V: TRBV27
length: 19
J: TRBJ1-3
CDR3: CASSPISISGVLSGNTIYF

V: TRBV24-1
length: 15
J: TRBJ2-7
CDR3: CATSDSRQGSYEQYF

V: TRBV9
length: 14
J: TRBJ2-3
CDR3: CASSVDDPTDTQYF

V: TRBV20-1
length: 12
J: TRBJ1-1
CDR3: CSARWGSTEAFF

V: TRBV12-3/TRBV12-4
length: 15
J: TRBJ1-1
CDR3: CASSRGGSGNTEAFF

V: TRBV6-5
length: 15
J: TRBJ2-3
CDR3: CASSYRDRAGDTQYF

V: TRBV20-1
length: 14
J: TRBJ2-5
CDR3: CSASTTRGQETQYF

V: TRBV7-2
length: 15
J: TRBJ2-3
CDR3: CASSLVVRSTDTQYF

V: TRBV18
length: 14
J: TRBJ1-2
CDR3: CASSPPGTPYGYTF

V: TRBV7-2
length: 15
J: TRBJ2-7
CDR3: CASSRLRGLADEQYF

V: TRBV7-9
length: 15
J: TRBJ2-2
CDR3: CASSWGQGPPGELFF

V: TRBV12-3/TRBV12-4
length: 14
J: TRBJ1-5
CDR3: CASSLGQGAQPQHF

V: TRBV10-1
length: 14
J: TRBJ2-1
CDR3: CASSRDSAYNEQFF

V: TRBV7-8
length: 16
J: TRBJ1-1
CDR3: CASSFPMGQANTEAFF

V: TRBV15
length: 16
J: TRBJ2-5
CDR3: CATSRGVAGLQETQYF

V: TRBV25-1
length: 13
J: TRBJ2-7
CDR3: CASRRQGDYEQYF

V: TRBV19
length: 19
J: TRBJ2-2
CDR3: CASNTNRGRLAGAPGELFF

V: TRBV4-2
length: 19
J: TRBJ2-3
CDR3: CASSQFHSDSYDSTDTQYF

V: TRBV15
length: 15
J: TRBJ2-5
CDR3: CATSRGKQGRETQYF

V: TRBV29-1
length: 14
J: TRBJ2-5
CDR3: CSVLTPGGRETQYF

V: TRBV7-2
length: 15
J: TRBJ1-2
CDR3: CASSLALTGLYGYTF

V: TRBV12-3/TRBV12-4
length: 14
J: TRBJ1-2
CDR3: CASSLGTGFYGYTF

V: TRBV20-1
length: 15
J: TRBJ2-7
CDR3: CSADPGTGGFYEQYF

V: TRBV5-4
length: 14
J: TRBJ2-7
CDR3: CASSLVQRSYEQYF

V: TRBV2
length: 13
J: TRBJ2-3
CDR3: CASSDDSTDTQYF

V: TRBV3-1
length: 14
J: TRBJ1-1
CDR3: CASSQGALNTEAFF

V: TRBV4-3
length: 17
J: TRBJ2-2
CDR3: CASSRKAGAGGTGELFF